This TCR beta chain was recorded in a study of cytomegalovirus exposure and HLA in healthy donors. Amplification used 60 Vbeta primers and 13 Jbeta primers. Profiling relied on immunoSEQ multiplex PCR, and the TCRdb table lists in-frame clones only, not all of them. The sample holds roughly 280,000 clones, roughly 70% seen once. This CDR3 region has 11 residues. The germline gives CDR1 DFQATT, CDR2 SNEGSKA (reference sequence). The V and J ends lost 4 bases and 6 bases respectively, with 10 bases between them. Sequenced material: PBMCs. The genes are TRBV20-1 and TRBJ2-7; D gene uncertain. The TCR comes from a female donor in good health and CMV-seronegative. This chain's CDR3 is CSATAGFEQYF. The CDR3 DNA reads as TGCAGTGCTACGGCCGGGTTCGAGCAGTACTTC.